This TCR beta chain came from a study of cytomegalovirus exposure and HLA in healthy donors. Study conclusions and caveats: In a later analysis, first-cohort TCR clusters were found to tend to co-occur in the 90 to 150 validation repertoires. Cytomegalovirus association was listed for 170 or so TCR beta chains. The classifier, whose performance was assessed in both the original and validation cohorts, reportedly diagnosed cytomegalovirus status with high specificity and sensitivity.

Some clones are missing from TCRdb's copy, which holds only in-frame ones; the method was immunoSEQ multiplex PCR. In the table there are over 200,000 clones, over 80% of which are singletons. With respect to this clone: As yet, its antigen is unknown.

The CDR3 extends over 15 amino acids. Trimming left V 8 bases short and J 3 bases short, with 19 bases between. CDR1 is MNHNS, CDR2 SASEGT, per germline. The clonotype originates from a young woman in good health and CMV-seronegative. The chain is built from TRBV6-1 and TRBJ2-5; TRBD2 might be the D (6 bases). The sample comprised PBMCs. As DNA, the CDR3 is TGTGCCAGCGATATAAGCGGAGGGGTAGAAGAGACCCAGTACTTC. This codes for CASDISGGVEETQYF.